The 11 T cell receptor beta chains presented below share a single source sample, sequenced in a study of neurological immune-mediated disorders. TCRdb passed the 5' RACE reads through MiXCR, listing each CDR3 protein once. The sample lists tens of thousands of distinct CDR3 sequences, 3% to 4% seen once, with about 3.5% in the top ten. The sequencing input was PBMCs. The receptors here all came from a man aged 35 to 55 with multiple sclerosis.

This clonotype came up many times. This chain's CDR3 is CASSLGVSTSGDTQYF. In DNA form, the CDR3 reads TGTGCCAGCAGTTTAGGGGTGTCAACGTCAGGGGATACGCAGTATTTT. The chain carries TRBV12-3 or TRBV12-4 and TRBJ2-3; a possible D gene is TRBD1 (5 bases). The V end was cut by 1 base, the J end by 6 bases, with 17 bases between. The CDR3 has 16 amino acids.

This clonotype showed up many times. The CDR3 nucleotides read TGCGCCAGCAGCTTGGCCGAAGGTAACGAGCAGTACTTC. This translates into CASSLAEGNEQYF. The V call is TRBV5-1, the J call TRBJ2-7; D uncertain. The ends were cut back, 0 bases at V and 5 bases at J, with 9 bases in the middle. The length of the CDR3 is 13 residues. The germline gives CDR1 SGHRS, CDR2 YFSETQ.

This clonotype came up many times. CDR3 DNA: TGCAGTGCTAGACCGACAGGGCAAGAGACCCAGTACTTC. Its translation: CSARPTGQETQYF. This chain joins TRBV20-1 and TRBJ2-5, with 7 bases lining up with TRBD1. The germline V gene has CDR1 DFQATT and CDR2 SNEGSKA (reference sequence). The length of the CDR3 is 13 residues. The trim removed 2 bases at V and 2 bases at J, leaving 2 bases unmatched.

This clonotype was seen many times. The chain couples TRBV7-9 to TRBJ1-2; D gene uncertain. The V gene's germline CDR1 is SEHNR and CDR2 FQNEAQ (reference sequence). V gave up 5 bases and J gave up 8 bases, with 12 bases separating them. CDR3 length equals 12 residues. The DNA for the CDR3 is TGTGCCAGCAGCCTCTTTCGAGGAGGCTACACCTTC. Its protein product is CASSLFRGGYTF.

This clonotype was recorded at least ten times. The J gene is TRBJ2-7, the V gene TRBV20-1; D gene uncertain. Germline CDR1 reads DFQATT; CDR2 reads SNEGSKA (reference sequence). V gave up 0 bases and J gave up 2 bases, with 14 bases separating them. CDR3 size: 15 residues. The CDR3 bases are TGCAGTGCTAGAGATCGGACGGGTTTCCCCTACGAGCAGTACTTC. This translates into CSARDRTGFPYEQYF.

This clonotype was observed a handful of times. This chain connects TRBV5-1 to TRBJ2-3; TRBD2 aligns across 8 bases. Unmatched junction bases numbered 6, after V lost 1 base and J lost 2 bases. CDR3 length: 16 amino acids. The germline V gene has CDR1 SGHRS and CDR2 YFSETQ. The CDR3 is CASSLLAGGLTDTQYF. As DNA, the CDR3 is TGCGCCAGCAGCTTGCTGGCGGGGGGTCTCACAGATACGCAGTATTTT.

This clonotype was observed many times. This rearrangement joins TRBV3-1 to TRBJ1-5; 10 nucleotides align to TRBD1. Germline V gene lookup returns CDR1 LGHDT and CDR2 YNNKEL (reference sequence). V was pared by 5 bases and J by 7 bases, with 5 bases of the junction left unmatched. This CDR3 has 14 amino acids. This CDR3 reads CASSGGTGEQPQHF. Written as DNA, the CDR3 is TGTGCCAGCAGCGGCGGGACAGGGGAACAGCCCCAGCATTTT.

This clonotype has at least ten counts. The genes are TRBV6-5 and TRBJ2-5; TRBD1 aligns across 10 bases. This CDR3 is 16 amino acids long. With 2 bases clipped from V and 5 bases from J, the junction kept 8 bases outside the gene matches. CDR1 and CDR2 from the germline V gene are MNHEY and SVGAGI. The CDR3 region has the DNA TGTGCCAGCAGTTACCTTCGGACAGGGGGAGGGGAGACCCAGTACTTC. Translating gives CASSYLRTGGGETQYF.

This clonotype was observed at least ten times. The chain employs TRBV20-1 and TRBJ2-1, with D perhaps assigned TRBD1 or TRBD2 (5 bases each). CDR3 size: 15 residues. V was trimmed by 3 bases and J by 8 bases, leaving 20 bases between them. Germline V gives CDR1 DFQATT, CDR2 SNEGSKA (reference sequence). CDR3 sequence: CSARPPGRSGHEQFF. The CDR3 DNA reads TGCAGTGCTAGGCCCCCGGGACGCAGCGGCCATGAGCAGTTCTTC.

This clonotype was detected many times. The V gene is TRBV7-6, the J gene TRBJ1-1; D is ambiguous. The CDR3 length is 14 residues. Germline V gives CDR1 SGHVS, CDR2 FNYEAQ. V was cut by 3 bases and J by 0 bases, with 8 bases left in between. The CDR3, as DNA: TGTGCCAGCAGCTTTCCGGGAATGAACACTGAAGCTTTCTTT. Translation gives CASSFPGMNTEAFF. Looking up the rest from reference TRBV7-6 and TRBJ1-1 gives the full variable domain: GAGVSQSPRYKVTKRGQDVALRCDPISGHVSLYWYRQALGQGPEFLTYFNYEAQQDKSGLPNDRFSAERPEGSISTLTIQRTEQRDSAMYRCASSFPGMNTEAFFGQGTRLTVV.

This clonotype came up many times. J is TRBJ2-3 and V is TRBV12-3 or TRBV12-4; possible D gene TRBD1, 5 bases. The ends were cut back, 6 bases at V and 4 bases at J, with 17 bases in the middle. The CDR3 runs to 15 residues. The CDR3 DNA reads as TGTGCCAGCAGCCCCTTTAAAGGGGCGGCAGATACGCAGTATTTT. Encoded protein: CASSPFKGAADTQYF.